A single sample gave rise to the 29 T cell receptor beta chains below, sequenced in a study of T cells after yellow fever vaccination. TCRdb reprocessed the 5' RACE reads via MiXCR and lists one record per CDR3 protein. The table lists some 300,000 distinct CDR3 sequences, under 9% of them singletons. This specimen was CD4+ T cells sorted from PBMCs, taken 5 days after the yellow fever booster vaccination. The origin of the receptors is a man younger than 35 who received the YFV17D yellow fever vaccine.

J is TRBJ1-2 and V is TRBV15, with D perhaps matching TRBD1 (5 bases). The CDR3 is made up of 15 amino acids. V lost 0 bases, J lost 5 bases, and 13 bases lay in between. In germline, CDR1 is LNHNV, CDR2 YYDKDF (reference sequence). CDR3 protein: CATSRDPGTTYGYTF. As DNA, the CDR3 is TGTGCCACCAGCAGAGATCCCGGGACGACTTATGGCTACACCTTC.

This rearrangement joins TRBV19 to TRBJ2-7, with D perhaps TRBD1 (6 bases). The CDR3 has 13 residues. The germline gives CDR1 LNHDA, CDR2 SQIVND (reference sequence). Trimming stripped 5 bases from V and 6 bases from J, with 14 bases between. CDR3 protein: CASSPRTGSEQYF. CDR3 DNA sequence: TGTGCCAGTAGTCCCCGAACAGGGTCCGAGCAGTACTTC.

This chain joins TRBV2 and TRBJ2-2; the match to TRBD2 covers 11 bases. This CDR3 spans 17 amino acids. Germline V CDR1 and CDR2: SNHLY, FYNNEI. V was clipped by 7 bases and J by 4 bases; unmatched bases: 11. CDR3 amino acids: CASTDPGLAVTTGELFF. The CDR3 nucleotides read TGTGCCAGCACTGACCCGGGACTAGCGGTTACCACCGGGGAGCTGTTTTTT. Full variable domain (missing parts from reference TRBV2 and TRBJ2-2): EPEVTQTPSHQVTQMGQEVILRCVPISNHLYFYWYRQILGQKVEFLVSFYNNEISEKSEIFDDQFSVERPDGSNFTLKIRSTKLEDSAMYFCASTDPGLAVTTGELFFGEGSRLTVL.

This clonotype was seen many times. The J gene is TRBJ2-2, the V gene TRBV5-1; the D is unclear. The V end lost 4 bases, the J end lost 4 bases, and 17 bases lay between the germline ends. CDR3 length: 16 residues. Germline V gene sequence: CDR1 SGHRS, CDR2 YFSETQ. The CDR3 protein is CASSLTARRATGELFF. The CDR3 coding sequence is TGCGCCAGCAGCCTGACCGCTCGACGGGCCACCGGGGAGCTGTTTTTT.

This rearrangement joins TRBV2 to TRBJ1-1, with a tentative D call TRBD1 (5 bases). Trimming removed 6 bases at V and 10 bases at J, with 15 bases between. The V gene's germline CDR1 is SNHLY and CDR2 FYNNEI. The CDR3 length is 12 residues. CDR3 region: CASSDRTPRAFF. Here the CDR3 DNA reads TGTGCCAGCAGCGATAGGACACCTCGAGCTTTCTTT. Full variable domain (remainder filled in from reference TRBV2 and TRBJ1-1): EPEVTQTPSHQVTQMGQEVILRCVPISNHLYFYWYRQILGQKVEFLVSFYNNEISEKSEIFDDQFSVERPDGSNFTLKIRSTKLEDSAMYFCASSDRTPRAFFGQGTRLTVV.

This clonotype was observed a few times. The chain recombines TRBV4-1 with TRBJ1-1; a possible D gene is TRBD1 (5 bases). Germline assignment: CDR1 MGHRA and CDR2 YSYEKL. The germline V and J ends were trimmed by 4 bases and 10 bases, with 13 bases remaining between them. The CDR3 loop spans 12 amino acids. The CDR3 DNA reads TGCGCCAGCAGCCGGGACCTGGGGGGAGCTTTCTTT. Protein: CASSRDLGGAFF.

This sequence joins TRBV11-2 and TRBJ2-4, with 12 bases matching TRBD2. The CDR3 is 17 amino acids. CDR1 SGHAT and CDR2 FQNNGV come from the germline V gene. With V trimmed by 6 bases and J by 0 bases, 6 bases remained unmatched. This chain's CDR3 is CASSLAGGLLAKNIQYF. CDR3 nucleotide sequence: TGTGCCAGCAGTCTAGCGGGAGGGTTACTAGCCAAAAACATTCAGTACTTC.

The chain couples TRBV18 to TRBJ1-4; D perhaps matches TRBD1 (6 bases). Germline CDR1 reads KGHSH; CDR2 reads LQKENI. Trimming pared 4 bases from V and 8 bases from J, leaving 17 bases between. The CDR3 sequence is 15 residues long. This CDR3 reads CASSRRQDSSEKLFF. In DNA, the CDR3 is TGTGCCAGCTCACGGAGACAGGACTCATCGGAAAAACTGTTTTTT.

This clonotype turned up a few times. CDR3 in amino acids: CASSWGGSDQYF. CDR3 sequence (DNA): TGTGCCAGCAGCTGGGGTGGGTCCGACCAGTACTTC. The chain uses TRBV7-2 and TRBJ2-5; no firm D call. Germline V lookup: CDR1 SGHTA, CDR2 FQGNSA. There are 12 residues in the CDR3. Trimming shortened V by 4 bases and J by 10 bases, and 13 bases separated the two germline ends.

This clonotype was observed a handful of times. The chain carries TRBV18 and TRBJ2-3, with TRBD1 identical over 7 bases. The J segment lost 3 bases and the V segment lost 3 bases, leaving 6 bases of the junction unmatched. The CDR3 is 15 residues long. Germline V gene data show CDR1 as KGHSH and CDR2 as LQKENI. Written as DNA, the CDR3 is TGTGCCAGCTCACCGGGACAGATAGTTACAGATACGCAGTATTTT. Residues: CASSPGQIVTDTQYF.

This clonotype was seen a handful of times. The rearrangement joins TRBV6-6 to TRBJ2-5; D is perhaps TRBD2 (6 bases). Germline V gene lookup returns CDR1 MNHNY and CDR2 SVGAGI (reference sequence). The CDR3 consists of 16 residues. The V end lost 0 bases, the J end lost 0 bases, and 11 bases lay between the germline ends. CDR3 loop: CASSYSAGPYQETQYF. CDR3 nucleotide sequence: TGTGCCAGCAGTTACTCGGCGGGGCCGTACCAAGAGACCCAGTACTTC.

This clonotype was detected only a few times. The V call is TRBV7-2, the J call TRBJ1-5; 7 bases map to TRBD1. The trim removed 1 base at V and 2 bases at J, leaving 14 bases unmatched. Germline values: CDR1 SGHTA, CDR2 FQGNSA. The CDR3 contains 19 residues. The CDR3 spells CASSLDATGKGFGNQPQHF. DNA for the CDR3: TGTGCCAGCAGCTTAGACGCGACAGGGAAGGGATTCGGCAATCAGCCCCAGCATTTT.

The rearrangement joins TRBV6-5 to TRBJ2-7; no firm D call. Germline CDR1 reads MNHEY; CDR2 reads SVGAGI. V lost 5 bases and J lost 3, with 11 bases in between. The CDR3 spans 13 residues. CDR3 nucleotides: TGTGCCAGCAGTCCTTACACCCTCTACGAGCAGTACTTC. This codes for CASSPYTLYEQYF.

The rearrangement joins TRBV6-2 or TRBV6-3 to TRBJ1-4; 8 bases are shared with TRBD1. CDR1 and CDR2 (germline): MNHEY, SVGEGT. After removal of 6 bases from V and 6 bases from J, the junction contained 6 bases not matched to a gene. The CDR3 spans 14 residues. The CDR3 DNA follows: TGTGCCAGCAGACCGGGACAGGCTGATGAAAAACTGTTTTTT. Residues: CASRPGQADEKLFF.

This clonotype was recorded at least ten times. The J gene is TRBJ2-2, the V gene TRBV4-1; no clear D. V lost 8 bases and J 3 bases, leaving 4 bases between the germline ends. CDR3 length equals 11 residues. From germline, CDR1 is MGHRA and CDR2 YSYEKL. The CDR3 DNA sequence: TGCGCCAGCGAGGACACCGGGGAGCTGTTTTTT. This translates into CASEDTGELFF.

This chain uses TRBV5-5 with TRBJ2-3; tentatively, D is TRBD2 (6 bases). Germline CDR1 reads SGHKS; CDR2 reads YYEKEE (reference sequence). Trimming stripped 4 bases from V and 3 bases from J, with 12 bases between. The CDR3 totals 14 residues. The CDR3 DNA follows: TGTGCCAGCAGCAGAGGGGAGGTGACAGATACGCAGTATTTT. Residues: CASSRGEVTDTQYF.

The rearrangement joins TRBV4-3 to TRBJ1-3; D possibly corresponds to TRBD1 (5 bases). The V gene lost 1 base and the J gene lost 5 bases, with 9 bases spanning the gap. There are 14 residues in the CDR3. CDR1 is LGHNA and CDR2 is YSLEER in the germline V gene. The CDR3 reads CASSQVGARNTIYF. The CDR3 bases are TGCGCCAGCAGCCAAGTAGGGGCGCGAAACACCATATATTTT.

This clonotype was counted only a few times. The V and J genes are TRBV5-1 and TRBJ2-7; 7 bases fit TRBD1. Germline V gene lookup returns CDR1 SGHRS and CDR2 YFSETQ. There are 16 residues in the CDR3. The V gene end was trimmed by 4 bases and the J gene end by 0 bases; junction bases not matched to a gene: 10. CDR3 loop: CASSLRTGQISYEQYF. CDR3 coding DNA: TGCGCCAGCAGCCTAAGAACGGGACAGATCTCCTACGAGCAGTACTTC.

This clonotype came up a few times. V gene TRBV20-1 combines with J gene TRBJ1-5, with D unclear. Germline CDR1 DFQATT, CDR2 SNEGSKA (reference sequence). The V and J ends lost 7 bases and 1 base respectively, with 8 bases between them. The CDR3 covers 12 residues. The CDR3 region has the DNA TGCAGTGTCCTTAGGAGCAATCAGCCCCAGCATTTT. Protein: CSVLRSNQPQHF.

This chain links TRBV6-5 with TRBJ1-2; 7 positions agree with TRBD1. This CDR3 comprises 14 residues. The V and J ends lost 2 bases and 8 bases, in that order; junction bases with no gene match: 8. Germline values: CDR1 MNHEY, CDR2 SVGAGI. CDR3 residues: CASSYPGQTRGYTF. CDR3 DNA sequence: TGTGCCAGCAGTTACCCGGGACAGACTAGGGGCTACACCTTC.

This clonotype was picked up many times. The chain combines TRBV5-4 with TRBJ1-1, with 11 positions matching TRBD1. J lost 7 bases, V lost 4 bases, and 6 bases had no gene match. Germline V gene sequence: CDR1 SGHNT, CDR2 YYREEE (reference sequence). The CDR3 loop spans 14 amino acids. CDR3 DNA: TGTGCCAGCAGCCGGGACAGGGGGTCCGGTGAAGCTTTCTTT. As protein: CASSRDRGSGEAFF.

This clonotype was seen a handful of times. This chain links TRBV12-3 or TRBV12-4 with TRBJ2-1; a possible D gene is TRBD2 (5 bases). V was clipped by 5 bases and J by 10 bases, with 12 bases between them. This CDR3 has 12 residues. The chain's CDR3 is CASSLLTIEQFF. The DNA for the CDR3 is TGTGCCAGCAGTCTATTGACTATCGAGCAGTTCTTC.

This clonotype was detected ten times or more. V is TRBV4-2 and J is TRBJ2-2; a possible D gene is TRBD2 (5 bases). This CDR3 is built from 15 residues. Germline values: CDR1 LGHNA, CDR2 YNFKEQ. The V gene lost 0 bases and the J gene lost 1 base, with 6 bases spanning the gap. Here the CDR3 reads CASSQDRGNTGELFF. DNA of the CDR3: TGTGCCAGCAGCCAAGACCGGGGGAACACCGGGGAGCTGTTTTTT.

This chain connects TRBV15 to TRBJ1-5, with unresolved D. V shed 0 bases and J shed 2 bases, with 2 bases lying between them. Germline V lookup: CDR1 LNHNV, CDR2 YYDKDF (reference sequence). The CDR3 sequence is 13 residues long. DNA of the CDR3: TGTGCCACCAGCAGAGAGGGCAATCAGCCCCAGCATTTT. Translation gives CATSREGNQPQHF.

This clonotype was seen a few times. CDR3 nucleotides: TGCAGCGTTGATTGCGACATCTACTACGAGCAGTACGTC. Translating gives CSVDCDIYYEQYV. The chain links TRBV29-1 to TRBJ2-7; D gene unclear. Trimming took 3 bases from V and 3 from J, leaving 12 bases between them. Germline V lookup: CDR1 SQVTM, CDR2 ANQGSEA. The CDR3 consists of 13 residues.

This clonotype has at least ten counts. This chain connects TRBV19 to TRBJ2-7; D possibly matches TRBD1 or TRBD2 (5 bases each). Germline CDR1 LNHDA, CDR2 SQIVND (reference sequence). The CDR3 totals 12 residues. V lost 4 bases and J 12 bases, leaving 16 bases between the germline ends. CDR3 sequence (DNA): TGTGCCAGTAGTACACCACGGGGCCCCCGGTACTTC. It is translated as CASSTPRGPRYF. Variable domain in full (rest from reference TRBV19 and TRBJ2-7): DGGITQSPKYLFRKEGQNVTLSCEQNLNHDAMYWYRQDPGQGLRLIYYSQIVNDFQKGDIAEGYSVSREKKESFPLTVTSAQKNPTAFYLCASSTPRGPRYFGPGTRLTVT.

The J gene is TRBJ1-4, the V gene TRBV7-8; D is possibly TRBD1 (6 bases). Germline-derived CDR1 and CDR2 are SGHVS and FQNEAQ. V lost 4 bases and J 5 bases, leaving 17 bases between the germline ends. The CDR3 extends over 16 amino acids. For the CDR3, the DNA is TGTGCCAGCAGCTCCAGCAGACAGGCACCAAATGAAAAACTGTTTTTT. Amino acids: CASSSSRQAPNEKLFF.

The chain carries TRBV7-9 and TRBJ2-7; D remains ambiguous. V was pared by 4 bases and J by 2 bases, with 12 bases between. The CDR3 spans 14 residues. Per the germline V gene, CDR1 is SEHNR and CDR2 is FQNEAQ (reference sequence). The CDR3 nucleotides are TGTGCCAGCAGCTGGCGGCGGCGGACCTACGAGCAGTACTTC. Encoded protein: CASSWRRRTYEQYF.

This clonotype was counted many times. V gene TRBV4-2 combines with J gene TRBJ2-4; 8 bases line up with TRBD1. From germline, CDR1 is LGHNA and CDR2 YNFKEQ. The CDR3 loop spans 14 amino acids. V was pared by 4 bases and J by 9 bases, with 8 bases of the junction left unmatched. CDR3 residues: CASSPTGASGIQYF. For the CDR3, the DNA is TGTGCCAGCAGCCCGACAGGGGCGTCTGGCATTCAGTACTTC.